The present T cell receptor beta chain was sequenced within a study of early T cells in non-severe SARS-CoV-2 infection. This CDR3 contains 10 residues. Germline V gene data show CDR1 as DFQATT and CDR2 as SNEGSKA (reference sequence). Unique molecular identifier tags were affixed to discrete cDNA molecules. From the 5' RACE reads, TCRdb called clonotypes with MiXCR, one entry per CDR3 protein. The sample consists of about 52,000 distinct CDR3 sequences, 11% of them appearing once. The table lists this clonotype with many counts. This sequence originates from an adult who was a healthcare worker with PCR-confirmed SARS-CoV-2 infection or an uninfected control (not recorded which). The sample consisted of whole blood. The chain joins TRBV20-1 to TRBJ1-1; D remains ambiguous. DNA for the CDR3: TGCAGCTGCCGGGCGGATGAAGCTTTCTTT. Amino acid sequence: CSCRADEAFF.